A selection of T cell receptor beta chains follows, all from one sample in a study of blood T cells in healthy people across ages. From the 5' RACE reads, TCRdb called clonotypes with MiXCR, one entry per CDR3 protein. Here the sample spans about 640,000 distinct CDR3 sequences, approximately 50% being singletons. Source material: blood. The origin of the receptors is a man in his 60s in good health. Each CDR3 is given with its conserved first and last residue. Each record gives: V gene, J gene, CDR3 protein.

v_call: TRBV2
j_call: TRBJ2-3
cdr3_aa: CASIGGNTDTQYF

v_call: TRBV7-2
j_call: TRBJ2-1
cdr3_aa: CASRLGDRNNEQFF

v_call: TRBV10-1
j_call: TRBJ2-7
cdr3_aa: CASSDRAPERGQYF

v_call: TRBV7-9
j_call: TRBJ2-1
cdr3_aa: CASSLWASGRVGEQFF

v_call: TRBV4-2
j_call: TRBJ2-1
cdr3_aa: CASSQVFAGGPDEQFF

v_call: TRBV7-2
j_call: NA
cdr3_aa: CASSLVPGAEQYF

v_call: TRBV7-2
j_call: TRBJ2-3
cdr3_aa: CASSSGWGRADTQYF

v_call: TRBV20-1
j_call: TRBJ1-1
cdr3_aa: CSAALGSTNTEAFF

v_call: TRBV7-9
j_call: TRBJ1-2
cdr3_aa: CASSKTGGVLDGHTF

v_call: TRBV10-3
j_call: TRBJ2-5
cdr3_aa: CAISEGAFSGGFQETQYF

v_call: TRBV6-5
j_call: TRBJ2-7
cdr3_aa: CASSPVTGIYEQYF

v_call: TRBV3-1
j_call: TRBJ2-7
cdr3_aa: CASSQDWGSYEQYF

v_call: TRBV29-1
j_call: NA
cdr3_aa: CSVPLGTGLSIYEQYF

v_call: TRBV20-1
j_call: NA
cdr3_aa: CSATGGASGETQYF

v_call: TRBV4-1
j_call: TRBJ1-2
cdr3_aa: CASSQAQGQGDGYTF

v_call: TRBV29-1
j_call: TRBJ2-7
cdr3_aa: CSVARTGSYEQYF

v_call: TRBV20-1
j_call: TRBJ1-5
cdr3_aa: CSARWGDNQPQHF

v_call: TRBV5-1
j_call: TRBJ2-5
cdr3_aa: CASSWGTAQETQYF

v_call: TRBV20-1
j_call: TRBJ1-2
cdr3_aa: CSAPPGLRGGYGYTF

v_call: TRBV7-2
j_call: TRBJ2-7
cdr3_aa: CTSSSRLAGSSYEQYF

v_call: TRBV20-1
j_call: TRBJ2-1
cdr3_aa: CSARRRGGSNEQFF

v_call: TRBV5-1
j_call: TRBJ2-3
cdr3_aa: CASSAEGRATDTQYF

v_call: TRBV5-1
j_call: TRBJ2-1
cdr3_aa: CASSIDRGLVNEQFF

v_call: TRBV7-6
j_call: TRBJ2-4
cdr3_aa: CASSLESSGTRLYF

v_call: TRBV5-1
j_call: TRBJ2-5
cdr3_aa: CASSSYFGETQYF

v_call: TRBV28
j_call: TRBJ1-1
cdr3_aa: CASSAAGVEAFF

v_call: TRBV29-1
j_call: TRBJ2-5
cdr3_aa: CSALPSLKETQYF

v_call: TRBV4-1
j_call: TRBJ2-3
cdr3_aa: CASSQDPGTGLSTDTQYF